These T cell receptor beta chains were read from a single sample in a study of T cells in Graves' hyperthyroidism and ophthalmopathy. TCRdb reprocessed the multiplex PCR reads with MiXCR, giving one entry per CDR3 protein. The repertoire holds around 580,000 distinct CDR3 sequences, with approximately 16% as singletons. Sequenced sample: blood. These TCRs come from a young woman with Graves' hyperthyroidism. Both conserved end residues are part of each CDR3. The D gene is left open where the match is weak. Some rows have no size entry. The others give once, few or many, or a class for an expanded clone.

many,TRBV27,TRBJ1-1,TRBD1,TGTGCCAGCAGTTTATATCAGGGGGCGGCTGACACTGAAGCTTTCTTT,CASSLYQGAADTEAFF
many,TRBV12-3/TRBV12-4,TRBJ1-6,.,TGTGCCAGCAGTAGGGACGAGGATTCACCCCTCCACTTT,CASSRDEDSPLHF
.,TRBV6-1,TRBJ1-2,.,TGTGCCAGCAGCCTCTCGGAACATTGGGGCTACACCTTC,CASSLSEHWGYTF
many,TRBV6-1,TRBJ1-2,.,TGTGCCAGCAGTGAAGTTCCCAGCTACTATGGCTACACCTTC,CASSEVPSYYGYTF
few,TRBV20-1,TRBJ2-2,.,TGCAGTGCCGGAGCCGGGGAGCTGTTTTTT,CSAGAGELFF
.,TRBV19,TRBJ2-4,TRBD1,TGTGCCAGTAGTATTAGGGGGCCTGGAAACATTCAGTACTTC,CASSIRGPGNIQYF
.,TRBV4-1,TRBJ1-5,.,TGCGCCAGCAGCCAAAAACAGGGCCCAGGGCCCCAGCATTTT,CASSQKQGPGPQHF
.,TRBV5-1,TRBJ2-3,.,TGCGCCAGCAGCGCCGGGATCCCTAGCACAGATACGCAGTATTTT,CASSAGIPSTDTQYF
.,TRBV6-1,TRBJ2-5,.,TGTGCCAGCAGTGTAAGTAGCGGCGCCCAAGAGACCCAGTACTTC,CASSVSSGAQETQYF
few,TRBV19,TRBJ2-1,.,TGTGCCAGTCAGAATCAGGGGTCTGATGAGCAGTTCTTC,CASQNQGSDEQFF
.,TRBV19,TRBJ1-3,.,TGTGCCAGTAGACATCGACAGGTTGGAAACACCATATATTTT,CASRHRQVGNTIYF
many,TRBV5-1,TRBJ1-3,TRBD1,TGCGCCAGCAGCTTCGGGACAGGGGTTGGAAACACCATATATTTT,CASSFGTGVGNTIYF
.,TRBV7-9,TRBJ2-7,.,TGTGCCAGCAGCTTAGATCCGGGTCACTCCTACGAGCAGTACTTC,CASSLDPGHSYEQYF